In this sample, the clone carrying this T cell receptor (beta chain) turned up many times. These data come from a study of T cells after yellow fever vaccination. The CDR3 contains 14 residues. V lost 5 bases and J lost 8; bases outside the gene matches: 9. Germline CDR1 reads SGHTA; CDR2 reads FQGTGA. Study observations and caveats: The secondary response was weaker, and its peak arrived faster, on day 5 versus 15.

TCRdb reanalysed the 5' RACE reads using MiXCR and keeps one entry per CDR3 protein. The sample contains approximately 32,000 distinct CDR3 sequences, more than 9% of which appear only once. The chain joins TRBV7-3 to TRBJ1-2; 9 bases line up with TRBD1. The sequence derives from a man aged 18 to 29 who received the YFV17D yellow fever vaccine. Here the sequenced sample was PBMCs, either bulk or a sorted T-cell subset (CD4+, CD8+, memory, or dextramer-sorted; not recorded which), taken around 15 days after the first yellow fever vaccination. CDR3 nucleotides: TGTGCCAGCAGCCCAAACGGACAGGGGTTCGGCTACACCTTC. Its translation: CASSPNGQGFGYTF.